This TCR beta chain was documented in a study of CD8 T cells in Susac syndrome (dated by TCRdb to between 2019 and 2020). With respect to the entire study: The study used repertoire sequencing to test whether antigen drove CD8+ T cell activation and differentiation in Susac syndrome. The study compared CD8+ T cell repertoire clonality among approximately twelve healthy donors, roughly 14 Susac syndrome patients and around 16 multiple sclerosis patients. What the research found in general, with its limitations: The TCR sequencing and HLA analysis was acknowledged to have included a relatively small number of individuals.

V is cut back by 3 bases and J by 9 bases, with 9 bases in the junction unmatched. The CDR3, cysteine through phenylalanine, is 15 amino acids long. Kept here is only the CDR3 DNA, which spans 45 bases and is read in frame from base 1. The table lists this clonotype with a count of one. There is no known antigen for this receptor. No base quality information exists; no much larger clone differs at one position. One read amounts to weak evidence. Peripheral blood CD8+ and CD4+ T cells from healthy donors, Susac syndrome patients and multiple sclerosis patients were profiled by high-throughput TCR beta sequencing. Healthy donors were included as age- and sex-matched controls. Bulk CD8+ and CD4+ T cells were purified by magnetic negative isolation, while CD8+ TEMRA cells were enriched using FACS. Blood was collected in EDTA tubes and processed within 24 hours, with PBMCs isolated through density gradient centrifugation. PBMCs intended for TCR sequencing were cryopreserved in liquid nitrogen and were subsequently thawed in a 37 degrees C water bath. Purity of sorted or isolated CD4+, CD8+ and CD8+ TEMRA cells was at least 90%.

RNA was extracted using the RNeasy kit, and about 0.45 to 1 microgram was reverse transcribed with random hexamers. The immunoSEQ multiplex PCR assay, which covers 54 Vbeta and 13 Jbeta segments, was used to amplify TCR beta CDR3 regions. Bias from PCR amplification was corrected by using a synthetic template baseline for primer optimization and for computational correction. Concerning the study's data processing: Reads were annotated to V, D and J genes according to IMGT and were analyzed with immunoSEQ Analyzer, with only productive sequences retained. Clonality was calculated as one minus the Shannon entropy normalized by log2 of the number of productive unique sequences. For each patient and control, public and private clones were evaluated within the 100 most prevalent clones. Clones were defined as Susac-specific when absent from the healthy and MS cohorts, from approximately 970 published viral clones and from other ImmuneACCESS disease sequences. TCRdb reworked the public reads: Q25 trimming with fastp, MiXCR clone assembly, productive beta chains retained. A single entry per CDR3 protein holds the most common genes and DNA from its merged rows. TCRdb's processing, not the study's, gives the V and J calls here. Counted in this sample were 120,000 to 150,000 distinct CDR3 sequences; 94% of them appeared once. The ten largest make up approximately 0.27% of the sample.

The receptor's source is a human donor in good health. The source material was CD8+ T cells from PBMCs. The rearranged chain carries TRBV12-3 or TRBV12-4 and TRBJ2-1, and TRBD1 aligns with 9 junction nucleotides. The CDR3 protein sequence reads: CASSFFGQGLLEQFF. The nucleotides read TGTGCCAGCAGTTTCTTCGGACAGGGGCTTCTTGAGCAGTTCTTC.